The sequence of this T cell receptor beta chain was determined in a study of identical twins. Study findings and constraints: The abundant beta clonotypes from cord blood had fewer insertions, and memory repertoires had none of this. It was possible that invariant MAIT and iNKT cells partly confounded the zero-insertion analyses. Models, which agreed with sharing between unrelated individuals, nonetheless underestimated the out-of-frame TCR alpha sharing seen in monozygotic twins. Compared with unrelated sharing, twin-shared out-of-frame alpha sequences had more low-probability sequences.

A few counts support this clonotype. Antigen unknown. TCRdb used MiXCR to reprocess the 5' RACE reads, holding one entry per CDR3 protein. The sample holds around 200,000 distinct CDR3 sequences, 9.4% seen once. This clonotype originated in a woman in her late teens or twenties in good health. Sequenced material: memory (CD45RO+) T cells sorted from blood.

CDR3 residues: CASQRGGITEAFF. CDR3 DNA: TGTGCCTCCCAGCGGGGAGGAATTACTGAAGCTTTCTTT. The chain joins TRBV30 to TRBJ1-1; unclear D gene. Trimming stripped 7 bases from V and 5 bases from J, with 17 bases between. The germline V gene encodes CDR1 GTSNPN and CDR2 SVGIG (reference sequence). The CDR3 is made up of 13 amino acids.